The 10 T cell receptor beta chains in this list originate from one sample, sequenced in a study of T cells after posttransplantation cyclophosphamide. Assay: immunoSEQ multiplex PCR; the TCRdb copy retains only in-frame clones and omits some. The sample holds roughly 19,000 clones, 87% seen once. A marrow graft followed busulfan-fludarabine conditioning, with cyclophosphamide on days +3 and +4. This sample comprised PBMCs, obtained after allogeneic stem cell transplant with posttransplant cyclophosphamide. The receptors derive from a female patient between 35 and 55 years old who received an allogeneic stem cell transplant from a related donor, was CMV-positive, and had no GVHD. A subset of T cells may come from the graft donor.

This rearrangement joins TRBV25-1 to TRBJ1-1; D possibly corresponds to TRBD1 (5 bases). The V end lost 8 bases, the J end lost 14 bases, and 18 bases lay between the germline ends. Germline CDR1 and CDR2: MGHDK and SYGVNS. CDR3 size: 11 residues. The CDR3 DNA reads as TGTGCCAGCGGCACGCCGGGGGGGATCTTCTTT. Its protein product is CASGTPGGIFF.

J is TRBJ2-1 and V is TRBV10-3; 9 bases fit TRBD2. Germline V gene sequence: CDR1 ENHRY, CDR2 SYGVKD. The CDR3 extends over 16 amino acids. V dropped 3 bases and J dropped 5; count of bases not matched to a gene: 8. The CDR3 reads CAISDLIAGVNNEQFF. The CDR3 DNA reads TGTGCCATCAGTGACTTAATAGCGGGGGTAAACAATGAGCAGTTCTTC.

The sample holds a few counts of this clone. The V and J genes are TRBV14 and TRBJ2-2; the D gene is possibly TRBD1 (6 bases). CDR3 length equals 15 residues. CDR1 is SGHDN and CDR2 is FVKESK in the germline V gene. V lost 2 bases and J 2 bases, leaving 9 bases between the germline ends. The CDR3 coding sequence is TGTGCCAGCAGCCAACTAGGGGGTAACACCGGGGAGCTGTTTTTT. Its translation: CASSQLGGNTGELFF.

In this sample, this clone turned up a few times. The J gene is TRBJ2-7, the V gene TRBV6-6; a possible D gene is TRBD2 (5 bases). The germline gives CDR1 MNHNY, CDR2 SVGAGI (reference sequence). The ends were cut back, 7 bases at V and 3 bases at J, with 10 bases in the middle. The CDR3 extends over 12 amino acids. The CDR3 region is CASMRAGYEQYF. The DNA for the CDR3 is TGTGCCAGCATGAGGGCTGGCTACGAGCAGTACTTC.

The chain recombines TRBV18 with TRBJ1-2; 10 bases map to TRBD1. The J segment lost 7 bases and the V segment lost 5 bases, leaving 13 bases of the junction unmatched. This CDR3 region has 16 residues. Germline CDR1 and CDR2: KGHSH and LQKENI. As DNA, the CDR3 is TGTGCCAGCTCATCCACCCCTGGGACAGGGGTTGTTGGCTACACCTTC. The encoded protein is CASSSTPGTGVVGYTF.

The chain combines TRBV29-1 with TRBJ2-1, with TRBD2 identical over 9 bases. CDR1 is SQVTM, CDR2 ANQGSEA, per germline. The V segment lost 3 bases and the J segment 7 bases; nucleotides outside the gene matches: 16. This CDR3 comprises 17 residues. The CDR3: CSVDGVTGGRAENEQFF. In DNA, the CDR3 is TGCAGCGTTGATGGGGTAACGGGCGGGAGGGCCGAGAATGAGCAGTTCTTC.

The chain recombines TRBV7-2 with TRBJ1-5; D remains unclear. This CDR3 contains 14 residues. Germline CDR1 is SGHTA and CDR2 is FQGNSA. The V end was cut by 4 bases, the J end by 15 bases, with 22 bases between. The DNA of the CDR3 is TGTGCCAGCAGCTCAGGCCGTCTGGGCTCCCGACGGCATTTT. Encoded protein: CASSSGRLGSRRHF.

This clone was seen only once. The chain recombines TRBV25-1 with TRBJ2-3, with a tentative D call TRBD2 (6 bases). V lost 2 bases and J 3 bases, leaving 6 bases between the germline ends. This CDR3 contains 13 residues. The germline V gene encodes CDR1 MGHDK and CDR2 SYGVNS. The CDR3 nucleotides read TGTGCCAGCAGTGAACTAGCGACAGATACGCAGTATTTT. Its translation is CASSELATDTQYF. Supplemented by reference TRBV25-1 and TRBJ2-3, the full variable domain reads EADIYQTPRYLVIGTGKKITLECSQTMGHDKMYWYQQDPGMELHLIHYSYGVNSTEKGDLSSESTVSRIRTEHFPLTLESARPSHTSQYLCASSELATDTQYFGPGTRLTVL.

The gene calls are TRBV28 and TRBJ2-2; D might be TRBD1 (5 bases). CDR1 is MDHEN and CDR2 is SYDVKM in the germline V gene. V was clipped by 4 bases and J by 6 bases, with 15 bases between them. The CDR3 totals 15 residues. Written as DNA, the CDR3 is TGTGCCAGCAGTTGGGGCGGCCTCATCGCCGGGGAGCTGTTTTTT. Its protein is CASSWGGLIAGELFF.

V and J are TRBV6-6 and TRBJ1-2; 7 bases agree with TRBD1. In germline, CDR1 is MNHNY, CDR2 SVGAGI (reference sequence). This CDR3 spans 16 amino acids. Losses at the gene ends were 4 bases for V and 4 bases for J; bases not matched to a gene: 12. The CDR3 nucleotides are TGTGCCAGCAGTTCCCCTAGGACAGGTCGGGGCTATGGCTACACCTTC. It translates to CASSSPRTGRGYGYTF.